This T cell receptor (beta chain) was observed in a study of human thymus T cells. Corrective cardiac operations yielded the resected thymus tissue. V shed 8 bases and J 5 bases; nucleotides not matched to a gene: 8. Germline assignment: CDR1 SNHLY and CDR2 FYNNEI. The CDR3 runs 13 residues. TCRdb's copy holds only in-frame clones and misses some; the assay was immunoSEQ multiplex PCR. The table records some 78,000 clones, about 96% of them present only once. The specimen was thymus tissue. The TCR comes from a boy in the first two years of life with a congenital heart defect but otherwise immunologically healthy. The V call is TRBV2, the J call TRBJ2-7; 8 nucleotides agree with TRBD1. The CDR3 DNA follows: TGTGCCAGCGATCCCAGGGGGCTGGACGAGCAGTACTTC. This encodes CASDPRGLDEQYF.